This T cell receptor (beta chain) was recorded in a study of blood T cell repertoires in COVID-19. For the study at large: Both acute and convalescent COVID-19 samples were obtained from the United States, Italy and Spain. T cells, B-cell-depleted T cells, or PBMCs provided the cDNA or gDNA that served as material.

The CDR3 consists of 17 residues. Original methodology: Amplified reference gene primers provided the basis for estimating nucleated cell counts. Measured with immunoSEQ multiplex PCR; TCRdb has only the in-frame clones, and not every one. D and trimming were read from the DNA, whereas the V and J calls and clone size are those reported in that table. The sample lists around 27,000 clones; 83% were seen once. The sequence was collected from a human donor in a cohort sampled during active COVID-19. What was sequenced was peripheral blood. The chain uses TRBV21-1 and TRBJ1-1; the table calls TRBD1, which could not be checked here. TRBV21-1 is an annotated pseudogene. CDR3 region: CASRGGQGCGAGTEAFF. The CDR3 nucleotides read TGTGCCAGCAGGGGGGGACAGGGATGTGGTGCAGGCACTGAAGCTTTCTTT.